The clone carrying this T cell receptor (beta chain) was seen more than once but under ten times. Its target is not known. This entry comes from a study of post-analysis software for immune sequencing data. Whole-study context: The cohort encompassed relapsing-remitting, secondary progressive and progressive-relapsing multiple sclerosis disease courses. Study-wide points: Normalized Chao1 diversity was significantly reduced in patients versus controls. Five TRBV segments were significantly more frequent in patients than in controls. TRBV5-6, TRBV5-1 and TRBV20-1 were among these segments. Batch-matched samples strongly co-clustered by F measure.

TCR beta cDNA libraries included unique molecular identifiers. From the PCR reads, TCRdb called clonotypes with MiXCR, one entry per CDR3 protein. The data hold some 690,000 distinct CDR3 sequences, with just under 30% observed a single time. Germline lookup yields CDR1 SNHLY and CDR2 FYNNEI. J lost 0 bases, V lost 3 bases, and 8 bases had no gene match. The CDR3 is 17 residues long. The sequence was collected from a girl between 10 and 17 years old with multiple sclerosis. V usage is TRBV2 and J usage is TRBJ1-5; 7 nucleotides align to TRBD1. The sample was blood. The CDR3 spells CASSDTPGQPSNQPQHF. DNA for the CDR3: TGTGCCAGCAGTGATACACCGGGACAGCCTAGCAATCAGCCCCAGCATTTT. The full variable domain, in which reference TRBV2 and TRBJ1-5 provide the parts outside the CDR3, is EPEVTQTPSHQVTQMGQEVILRCVPISNHLYFYWYRQILGQKVEFLVSFYNNEISEKSEIFDDQFSVERPDGSNFTLKIRSTKLEDSAMYFCASSDTPGQPSNQPQHFGDGTRLSIL.